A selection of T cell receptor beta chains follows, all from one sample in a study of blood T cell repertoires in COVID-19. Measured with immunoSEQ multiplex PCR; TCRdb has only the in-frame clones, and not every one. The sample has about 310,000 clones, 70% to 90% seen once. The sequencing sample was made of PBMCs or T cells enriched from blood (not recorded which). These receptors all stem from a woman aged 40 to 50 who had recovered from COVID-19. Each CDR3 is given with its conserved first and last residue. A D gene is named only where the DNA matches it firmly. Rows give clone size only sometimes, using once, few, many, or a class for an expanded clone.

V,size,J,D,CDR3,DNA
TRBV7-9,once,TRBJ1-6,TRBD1,CASSLGPGTGISPLHF,TGTGCCAGCAGCTTAGGACCCGGGACAGGGATTTCACCCCTCCACTTT
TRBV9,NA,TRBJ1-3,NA,CASSVDGGSGNTIYF,TGTGCCAGCAGCGTAGATGGAGGGTCTGGAAACACCATATATTTT
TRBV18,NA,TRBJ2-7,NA,CASSPQGRTEQYF,TGTGCCAGCTCACCTCAGGGGCGGACCGAGCAGTACTTC
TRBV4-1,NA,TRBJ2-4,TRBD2,CASSPTGTSANIQYF,TGCGCCAGCTCTCCAACGGGGACTAGCGCAAACATTCAGTACTTC
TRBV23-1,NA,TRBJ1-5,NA,CASSQSRQPQHF,TGCGCCAGCAGTCAATCTCGGCAGCCCCAGCATTTT
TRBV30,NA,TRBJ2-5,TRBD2,CAWSSGSGRALETQYF,TGTGCCTGGAGTTCTGGTAGCGGGAGGGCCCTGGAGACCCAGTACTTC
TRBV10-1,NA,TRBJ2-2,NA,CASSEFQSPPGELFF,TGCGCCAGCAGTGAGTTCCAGTCACCTCCCGGGGAGCTGTTTTTT
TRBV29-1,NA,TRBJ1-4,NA,CSYAGDSEKLFF,TGCAGCTACGCAGGGGATTCGGAAAAACTGTTTTTT
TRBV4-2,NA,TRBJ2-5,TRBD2,CASSQDWRERGETQYF,TGTGCCAGCAGCCAAGATTGGCGGGAGAGGGGAGAGACCCAGTACTTC
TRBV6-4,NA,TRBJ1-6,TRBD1,CASSDGTGHNSPLHF,TGTGCCAGCAGTGATGGGACAGGACATAATTCACCCCTCCACTTT
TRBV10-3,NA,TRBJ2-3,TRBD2,CAIKAGGTDTQYF,TGTGCCATCAAGGCGGGGGGCACAGATACGCAGTATTTT
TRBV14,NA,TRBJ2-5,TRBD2,CASSQRLAGLAAQYF,TGTGCCAGCAGCCAACGGCTAGCGGGGCTAGCGGCCCAGTACTTC
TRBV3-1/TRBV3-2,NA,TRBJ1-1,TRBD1,CASSPYPGQAYTEAFF,TGTGCCAGCAGCCCTTACCCGGGACAGGCGTACACTGAAGCTTTCTTT
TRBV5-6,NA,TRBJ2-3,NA,CASSLEDSRGGTDTQYF,TGTGCCAGCAGCTTGGAGGACAGCAGGGGAGGCACAGATACGCAGTATTTT
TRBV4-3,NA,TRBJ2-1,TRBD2,CASSQGLAGEWGQFF,TGCGCCAGCAGCCAAGGACTAGCGGGAGAGTGGGGGCAGTTCTTC
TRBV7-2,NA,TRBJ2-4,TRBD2,CASSLAAGEAWNIQYF,TGTGCCAGCAGCTTAGCGGCGGGAGAGGCCTGGAACATTCAGTACTTC
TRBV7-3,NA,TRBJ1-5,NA,CASSLTAGKSNQPQHF,TGTGCCAGCAGCTTAACAGCGGGGAAAAGCAATCAGCCCCAGCATTTT
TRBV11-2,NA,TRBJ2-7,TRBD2,CASSLGGGYLYYEQYF,TGTGCCAGCAGCTTAGGGGGAGGGTATTTGTACTACGAGCAGTACTTC
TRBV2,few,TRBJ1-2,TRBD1,CASMSRGPGGYTF,TGTGCCAGCATGAGCAGGGGGCCCGGGGGCTACACCTTC
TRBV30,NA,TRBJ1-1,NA,CAWIDRGRTEAFF,TGTGCCTGGATAGATAGGGGGAGAACTGAAGCTTTCTTT
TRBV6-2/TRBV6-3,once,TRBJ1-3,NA,CASSYKENAGNTIYF,TGTGCCAGCAGTTACAAGGAGAACGCTGGAAACACCATATATTTT
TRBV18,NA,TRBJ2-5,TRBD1,CASSLTDRELVQETQYF,TGTGCCAGCTCACTTACCGACAGGGAGCTTGTCCAAGAGACCCAGTACTTC
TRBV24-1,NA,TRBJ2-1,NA,CATSDPTGFSSYNEQFF,TGTGCCACCAGTGATCCTACAGGATTTAGCTCCTACAATGAGCAGTTCTTC
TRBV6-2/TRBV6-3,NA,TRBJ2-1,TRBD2,CASRPTSGSANEQFF,TGTGCCAGCAGACCTACTAGCGGGAGTGCCAATGAGCAGTTCTTC
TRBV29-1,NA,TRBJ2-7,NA,CSVTTSYEQYF,TGCAGCGTCACGACTAGCTACGAGCAGTACTTC
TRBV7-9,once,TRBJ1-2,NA,CASSSEGFGGYTF,TGTGCCAGCAGCTCTGAGGGATTTGGGGGCTACACCTTC
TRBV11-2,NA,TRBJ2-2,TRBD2,CASSSGLARTYGELFF,TGTGCCAGCAGCTCCGGACTAGCGAGAACATACGGGGAGCTGTTTTTT
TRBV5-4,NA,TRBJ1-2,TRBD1,CASSLAQGASYGYTF,TGTGCCAGCAGCTTGGCGCAGGGGGCAAGCTATGGCTACACCTTC
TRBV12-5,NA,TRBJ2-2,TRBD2,CASGPGTTNTGELFF,TGTGCTAGTGGTCCCGGGACTACGAACACCGGGGAGCTGTTTTTT
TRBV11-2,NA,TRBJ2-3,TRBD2,CASSFAGAEDTQYF,TGTGCCAGCAGCTTTGCGGGAGCGGAAGATACGCAGTATTTT
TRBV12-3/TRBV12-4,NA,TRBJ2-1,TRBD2,CASSLAGGDGQFF,TGTGCCAGCAGTTTAGCTGGGGGGGATGGGCAGTTCTTC
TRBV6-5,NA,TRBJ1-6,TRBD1,CASSYDRGLNPLHF,TGTGCCAGCAGTTATGACAGGGGCCTGAATCCCCTCCACTTT
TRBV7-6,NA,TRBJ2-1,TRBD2,CASSPRLAGGHNEQFF,TGTGCCAGCAGCCCTCGACTAGCGGGAGGACACAATGAGCAGTTCTTC
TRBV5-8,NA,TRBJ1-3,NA,CASSTQGRAGNTIYF,TGTGCCAGCTCAACCCAGGGAAGGGCTGGAAACACCATATATTTT
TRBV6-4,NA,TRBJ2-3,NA,CASRLAPDTQYF,TGTGCCAGCAGGTTAGCGCCAGATACGCAGTATTTT
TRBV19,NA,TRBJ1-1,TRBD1,CASSRDSYTEAFF,TGTGCCAGTAGCCGGGACAGCTACACTGAAGCTTTCTTT
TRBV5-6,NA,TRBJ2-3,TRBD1,CASSLNRQGFTDTQYF,TGTGCCAGCAGTCTCAACCGACAGGGCTTCACAGATACGCAGTATTTT
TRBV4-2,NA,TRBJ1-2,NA,CASSQVEGNYGYTF,TGTGCCAGCAGCCAAGTGGAGGGAAACTATGGCTACACCTTC
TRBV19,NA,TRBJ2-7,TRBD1,CASSGQGASSYEQYF,TGTGCCAGTAGTGGACAGGGGGCGTCGTCCTACGAGCAGTACTTC